These 21 T cell receptor beta chains originate from one sample sequenced in a study of cytomegalovirus exposure and HLA in healthy donors. The PCR had 60 Vbeta and 13 Jbeta primers. The protocol was immunoSEQ multiplex PCR, while the TCRdb copy is restricted to in-frame clones and leaves out a portion. Among 60,000 to 65,000 clones listed, about 87% were seen once. Material: PBMCs. The receptors were sampled from a young man in good health and CMV-seronegative.

Concerning this clone: One end of the junction varies from germline; a read error may be responsible. The chain links TRBV5-4 to TRBJ2-7; 9 nucleotides agree with TRBD2. Germline-derived CDR1 and CDR2 are SGHNT and YYREEE (reference sequence). The CDR3 has 15 residues. CDR3 region: CASRFRGGGFDEQYF. CDR3 DNA sequence: TGTGCCAGCCGCTTTCGCGGGGGGGGCTTCGACGAGCAGTACTTC.

The genes are TRBV19 and TRBJ2-7; TRBD1 is a possible D gene (6 bases). The CDR3 runs to 13 residues. Per the germline V gene, CDR1 is LNHDA and CDR2 is SQIVND (reference sequence). V was pared by 5 bases and J by 3 bases, with 11 bases between. DNA of the CDR3: TGTGCCAGTAGTCGGGACATTAGCTACGAGCAGTACTTC. This sequence encodes CASSRDISYEQYF.

The rearrangement links TRBV2 to TRBJ1-2, with TRBD1 identical over 8 bases. V lost 8 bases and J lost 6; bases outside the gene matches: 8. The CDR3 runs 13 residues. Germline lookup yields CDR1 SNHLY and CDR2 FYNNEI. In DNA form, the CDR3 reads TGTGCCAGCGTACAGGGGGTAGAGGATGGCTACACCTTC. It yields the protein CASVQGVEDGYTF. The variable domain in full, with the rest retrieved from reference TRBV2 and TRBJ1-2, is EPEVTQTPSHQVTQMGQEVILRCVPISNHLYFYWYRQILGQKVEFLVSFYNNEISEKSEIFDDQFSVERPDGSNFTLKIRSTKLEDSAMYFCASVQGVEDGYTFGSGTRLTVV.

This sequence joins TRBV10-1 and TRBJ2-2; no reliable D call. The CDR3 is made up of 13 amino acids. The germline gives CDR1 WNHNN, CDR2 SYGVQD (reference sequence). The germline V and J ends were trimmed by 6 bases and 3 bases, with 8 bases remaining between them. CDR3 amino acids: CASRASYTGELFF. The CDR3 DNA follows: TGCGCCAGCAGAGCGTCCTACACCGGGGAGCTGTTTTTT.

The rearrangement joins TRBV9 to TRBJ2-7; possibly TRBD2 for D (6 bases). The CDR3 is 16 residues long. Germline assignment: CDR1 SGDLS and CDR2 YYNGEE. The ends were cut back, 4 bases at V and 0 bases at J, with 17 bases in the middle. The DNA for the CDR3 is TGTGCCAGCAGCCCCGACGTGGGCGGGACCTCCTACGAGCAGTACTTC. Translation: CASSPDVGGTSYEQYF.

This clone was counted between two and nine times. The CDR3 spells CSARGGEDGPEAFF. CDR3 nucleotide sequence: TGCAGCGCCCGGGGGGGGGAGGACGGGCCTGAAGCTTTCTTT. The V call is TRBV29-1, the J call TRBJ1-1; TRBD1 might be the D (5 bases). V was cut by 7 bases and J by 6 bases, with 21 bases left in between. CDR1 is SQVTM, CDR2 ANQGSEA, per germline. The CDR3 spans 14 residues. The variable domain in full, with the rest retrieved from reference TRBV29-1 and TRBJ1-1, is SAVISQKPSRDICQRGTSLTIQCQVDSQVTMMFWYRQQPGQSLTLIATANQGSEATYESGFVIDKFPISRPNLTFSTLTVSNMSPEDSSIYLCSARGGEDGPEAFFGQGTRLTVV.

The CDR3 sequence: CASGSGTSYEQYF. CDR3 nucleotides: TGTGCCAGCGGCTCCGGGACTAGTTACGAGCAGTACTTC. The chain links TRBV27 to TRBJ2-7; 8 nucleotides align to TRBD2. V trimming: 8 bases; J trimming: 4 bases; junction bases outside the gene matches: 7. CDR1 is MNHEY and CDR2 is SMNVEV in the germline V gene (reference sequence). The CDR3 runs to 13 residues.

The chain recombines TRBV5-4 with TRBJ1-2; D not certain. The CDR3 totals 16 residues. V was cut by 1 base and J by 4 bases, with 17 bases left in between. From germline, CDR1 is SGHNT and CDR2 YYREEE (reference sequence). The CDR3 region is CASSLHSPQFVYGYTF. The DNA of the CDR3 is TGTGCCAGCAGCTTGCACAGCCCGCAGTTCGTCTATGGCTACACCTTC.

The chain combines TRBV6-5 with TRBJ2-5; D is possibly TRBD2 (5 bases). The ends were cut back, 9 bases at V and 3 bases at J, with 11 bases in the middle. The CDR3 totals 12 residues. In germline, CDR1 is MNHEY, CDR2 SVGAGI. CDR3 region: CASRMGEETQYF. The CDR3 DNA reads TGTGCCAGTCGAATGGGAGAAGAGACCCAGTACTTC.

The chain combines TRBV5-4 with TRBJ2-1; the match to TRBD2 covers 14 bases. V lost 2 bases to trimming and J lost 7 bases; unmatched junction nucleotides: 5. The CDR3 consists of 16 residues. Germline CDR1 is SGHNT and CDR2 is YYREEE (reference sequence). The DNA for the CDR3 is TGTGCCAGCAGCTTACCGGGACTAGCGGGGGTAAATGAGCAGTTCTTC. This gives the protein CASSLPGLAGVNEQFF.

This clone has a single count. The V and J genes are TRBV7-9 and TRBJ2-7; TRBD1 is a possible D gene (6 bases). Germline V gene sequence: CDR1 SEHNR, CDR2 FQNEAQ (reference sequence). Trimming left V 4 bases short and J 3 bases short, with 16 bases between. The CDR3 length is 15 residues. The CDR3 region has the DNA TGTGCCAGCAGCTCCAGACAGGCGCTATTCTACGAGCAGTACTTC. It encodes CASSSRQALFYEQYF.

This clone was counted once. The chain is built from TRBV5-1 and TRBJ1-3, with D possibly being TRBD1 (5 bases). This CDR3 spans 13 amino acids. V was trimmed by 4 bases and J by 2 bases, leaving 7 bases between them. Looked up from germline, CDR1 is SGHRS and CDR2 is YFSETQ. CDR3 sequence: CASSEQAGNTIYF. The CDR3 DNA follows: TGCGCCAGCAGCGAACAGGCTGGAAACACCATATATTTT.

The J gene is TRBJ2-5, the V gene TRBV7-9; 7 bases line up with TRBD2. Unmatched junction bases numbered 7, after V lost 1 base and J lost 5 bases. Germline V gene sequence: CDR1 SEHNR, CDR2 FQNEAQ (reference sequence). CDR3 length equals 15 residues. As DNA, the CDR3 is TGTGCCAGCAGCTTAGTTTTATTGGGAGGGGAGACCCAGTACTTC. It encodes CASSLVLLGGETQYF.

The genes are TRBV2 and TRBJ1-2; D not certain. The CDR3 runs 16 residues. Germline lookup yields CDR1 SNHLY and CDR2 FYNNEI. V lost 0 bases, J lost 2 bases, and 13 bases lay in between. CDR3 region: CASSEAVGLINYGYTF. The CDR3 region has the DNA TGTGCCAGCAGTGAAGCTGTAGGACTAATAAACTATGGCTACACCTTC. The variable domain in full, completed from reference TRBV2 and TRBJ1-2, reads EPEVTQTPSHQVTQMGQEVILRCVPISNHLYFYWYRQILGQKVEFLVSFYNNEISEKSEIFDDQFSVERPDGSNFTLKIRSTKLEDSAMYFCASSEAVGLINYGYTFGSGTRLTVV.

This clone has only a few counts. J is TRBJ1-1 and V is TRBV27; D is undetermined. Trimming left V 4 bases short and J 3 bases short, with 12 bases between. Germline V CDR1 and CDR2: MNHEY, SMNVEV (reference sequence). CDR3 length equals 14 residues. The CDR3 region has the DNA TGTGCCAGCAGTTCCCGGCCCGGGGACACTGAAGCTTTCTTT. Residues: CASSSRPGDTEAFF.

The chain employs TRBV2 and TRBJ2-7; a possible D gene is TRBD1 (6 bases). V was pared by 8 bases and J by 3 bases, with 26 bases between. This CDR3 spans 17 amino acids. The germline V gene encodes CDR1 SNHLY and CDR2 FYNNEI. CDR3 coding DNA: TGTGCCAGCGCCCCAACACCCGCATTGGGGGCGCTCTACGAGCAGTACTTC. It yields the protein CASAPTPALGALYEQYF.

This chain joins TRBV28 and TRBJ1-2; D may be TRBD1 (5 bases). The germline V gene encodes CDR1 MDHEN and CDR2 SYDVKM. The ends were cut back, 6 bases at V and 4 bases at J, with 12 bases in the middle. The CDR3 extends over 13 amino acids. The CDR3 spells CASSPDSPYGYTF. The CDR3 DNA sequence: TGTGCCAGCAGCCCAGACAGTCCCTATGGCTACACCTTC.

The chain is built from TRBV19 and TRBJ1-1; D is possibly TRBD1 (6 bases). V shed 6 bases and J shed 4 bases, with 18 bases lying between them. Germline V gene lookup returns CDR1 LNHDA and CDR2 SQIVND (reference sequence). The CDR3 is made up of 15 amino acids. The CDR3 region is CASREGGTRRTEAFF. The CDR3 DNA sequence: TGTGCCAGTAGAGAAGGGGGAACACGACGCACTGAAGCTTTCTTT.

The V call is TRBV30, the J call TRBJ2-1; 7 bases map to TRBD1. This CDR3 is built from 16 residues. Germline-derived CDR1 and CDR2 are GTSNPN and SVGIG (reference sequence). V was clipped by 3 bases and J by 0 bases; unmatched bases: 8. CDR3 sequence reads: CAWSHRDSSSYNEQFF. CDR3 coding DNA: TGTGCCTGGAGCCATCGGGACAGTAGCTCCTACAATGAGCAGTTCTTC.

In the case of this clone: An end of the junction differs from the germline gene, which may be a read error. The V gene is TRBV6-4, the J gene TRBJ2-3, with D possibly matching TRBD1 (5 bases). Germline lookup yields CDR1 MRHNA and CDR2 SNTAGT. This CDR3 region has 14 residues. The CDR3 DNA follows: TGTGCCAGCAGTGAACAGCAGGGCTCAGATGCGCAGTATTTT. Amino acids: CASSEQQGSDAQYF.

This clone was seen a few times. V gene TRBV7-9 combines with J gene TRBJ2-7, with 8 bases aligning to TRBD1. The CDR3 runs 15 residues. J gave up 3 bases and V 5 bases, and 9 bases lay outside the gene matches. Germline values: CDR1 SEHNR, CDR2 FQNEAQ (reference sequence). CDR3 coding DNA: TGTGCCAGCAGCCCACAGGGGGGCCTAGGCTACGAGCAGTACTTC. As protein: CASSPQGGLGYEQYF.